This record concerns one T cell receptor beta chain sequence. Its antigen is currently unknown. All donors participated as healthy donors of bone marrow. The CDR3 length is 16 residues. Unmatched junction bases numbered 6, after V lost 0 bases and J lost 1 base. Germline loops: CDR1 MNHEY, CDR2 SVGAGI. The record originates from a study of cytomegalovirus exposure and HLA in healthy donors. With 60 Vbeta and 13 Jbeta primers, the PCR was carried out. The protocol was immunoSEQ multiplex PCR, while the TCRdb copy is restricted to in-frame clones and leaves out a portion. This table lists about 46,000 clones. Study-wide results and caveats: More clonal expansion characterized HLA-associated TCR beta chains than equally common others in a later analysis.

Sample: PBMCs. The sequence was collected from a woman in her thirties or forties in good health and CMV-seronegative. The chain has TRBV6-5 and TRBJ2-7, with 7 bases lining up with TRBD2. CDR3 sequence (DNA): TGTGCCAGCAGTTACTCTCGGCTAGCGGAGTCCTACGAGCAGTACTTC. This sequence encodes CASSYSRLAESYEQYF.